This TCR beta chain originates from a study of T cell repertoires in cytomegalovirus infection. The wider study: Carrying CMV and the relevant HLA type showed in public TCR beta signatures. General observations from the study: Ex vivo responses were dominated by HLA-C-restricted CMV-specific TCR beta clonotypes. Identification of carriers of CMV plus the relevant HLA was achieved through cumulative public TCR beta family frequency.

MiXCR was run by TCRdb on the reads, yielding one entry per CDR3 protein. The sample has approximately 630,000 distinct CDR3 sequences, roughly 26% seen once. This clonotype was counted only a few times. The target antigen is unknown. The sequenced sample was CD8+ T cells from PBMCs. This receptor was taken from a human donor in good health (CMV status not recorded). Some clones in this sample may be carry-over from other donors' samples.

CDR3 protein: CASSYQDTQYF. Here the CDR3 DNA reads TGTGCCAGCAGTTATCAGGATACGCAGTATTTT. The V and J genes are TRBV6-5 and TRBJ2-3; D gene uncertain. Germline V CDR1 and CDR2: MNHEY, SVGAGI. CDR3 length equals 11 residues. Trimming removed 3 bases at V and 6 bases at J, with 4 bases between.